These T cell receptor beta chains were read from a single sample in a study of control samples from healthy donors and cancer patients. TCRdb's copy holds only in-frame clones and misses some; the assay was immunoSEQ multiplex PCR. The table lists roughly 32,000 clones, about 86% of them singletons. The sample was PBMCs. Receptors were obtained from a woman aged 40 to 55 with lung cancer. Both conserved end residues are part of each CDR3. Fields, in order: clone size, J gene, V gene, D gene, CDR3 DNA, CDR3 protein. The D gene is left open where the match is weak. Clone sizes are given selectively: once, few, many, or a class where the clone is expanded.

>.|TRBJ2-7|TRBV24-1|.
TGTGCCACCAGTGATTTCGGGGACGAGCAGTACTTC
CATSDFGDEQYF
>once|TRBJ2-1|TRBV6-2/TRBV6-3|.
TGTGCCAGCAGTTACACCACGGGCAGGGCTTTCTCCTACAATGAGCAGTTCTTC
CASSYTTGRAFSYNEQFF
>.|TRBJ1-2|TRBV5-5|.
TGTGCCAGCAGCTCTACAGGGGGCTACACCTTC
CASSSTGGYTF
>.|TRBJ2-1|TRBV4-2|TRBD2
TGTGCCAGCAGCCAAGAAGGGGGACTAGCGGGGGTTGAGCAGTTCTTC
CASSQEGGLAGVEQFF
>.|TRBJ1-1|TRBV10-3|.
TGTGCCATCAGTGAGTCGGGGGGGACTGAAGCTTTCTTT
CAISESGGTEAFF
>few|TRBJ2-7|TRBV7-2|.
TGTGCCAGCAGCCTAGGGAACGACGCTTATTACGAGCAGTACTTC
CASSLGNDAYYEQYF
>once|TRBJ2-4|TRBV11-2|.
TGTGCCAGCAGCTCGTCCGGGACATCTCGGGACATTCAGTACTTC
CASSSSGTSRDIQYF
>.|TRBJ2-3|TRBV6-2/TRBV6-3|.
TGTGCCAGCAGTTACGAGGAACCAGATACGCAGTATTTT
CASSYEEPDTQYF
>.|TRBJ1-2|TRBV5-4|TRBD1
TGTGCCAGCAGCTCACCGGACAGGGATTATGGCTACACCTTC
CASSSPDRDYGYTF
>.|TRBJ1-1|TRBV27|.
TGTGCCAGCAGACGATACCTCGACACGTCTTCTGAAGCTTTCTTT
CASRRYLDTSSEAFF
>.|TRBJ1-2|TRBV11-3|TRBD1
TGTGCCAGCAGCCGGACAGGGGGGTATGGCTACACCTTC
CASSRTGGYGYTF
>.|TRBJ2-4|TRBV19|.
TGTGCCAGTAGTTCCCCAGGAGACAAAAACATTCAGTACTTC
CASSSPGDKNIQYF
>.|TRBJ2-3|TRBV9|.
TGTGCCAGCAGCGTAGGGGGGGCTTACACAGATACGCAGTATTTT
CASSVGGAYTDTQYF
>.|TRBJ1-3|TRBV9|TRBD1
TGTGCCAGCAGCGTTGACAGGGGTCCGTTCATATATTTT
CASSVDRGPFIYF
>.|TRBJ2-6|TRBV7-2|.
TGTGCCAGCAGCTTAGGCCCAGGGCGGATGGGGGCCAACGTCCTGACTTTC
CASSLGPGRMGANVLTF
>once|TRBJ2-1|TRBV3-1/TRBV3-2|TRBD2
TGTGCCAGCAGCCGAGGGACTAGCGGGGTCAATGAGCAGTTCTTC
CASSRGTSGVNEQFF
>few|TRBJ1-5|TRBV7-8|TRBD1
TGTGCCAGCAGCCGGGGCACTGGGACAGGGGGCAATCAGCCCCAGCATTTT
CASSRGTGTGGNQPQHF
>.|TRBJ2-2|TRBV6-1|TRBD2
TGTGCCAGCAGTGAATGGCGGGGGAGGGCCGGGGAGCTGTTTTTT
CASSEWRGRAGELFF
>.|TRBJ2-1|TRBV11-1|.
TGTGCCAGCAGCTTAGGGTATAGAGGTGAGCAGTTCTTC
CASSLGYRGEQFF
>.|TRBJ2-2|TRBV7-8|.
TGTGCCAGCAGCTCGCGGGACAGCAACACCGGGGAGCTGTTTTTT
CASSSRDSNTGELFF
>.|TRBJ2-3|TRBV19|.
TGTGCCAGTAACTGGGGGCGGAGCACAGATACGCAGTATTTT
CASNWGRSTDTQYF
>.|TRBJ2-1|TRBV7-9|.
TGTGCCAGCACTCAACTAGCTAAGGCGGGGGCGACTCACAATGAGCAGTTCTTC
CASTQLAKAGATHNEQFF
>.|TRBJ2-7|TRBV11-3|.
TGTGCCAGCAGCGCCTTAACGGGTCGCCCGTCCTACGAGCAGTACTTC
CASSALTGRPSYEQYF
>.|TRBJ2-1|TRBV28|TRBD1
TGTGCCAGCAGTTCCCTTTCAGGGGGTTACTACAATGAGCAGTTCTTC
CASSSLSGGYYNEQFF
>.|TRBJ1-2|TRBV28|.
TGTGCCAGCAGTCCTGCTGGACTTAAAGAGGACTATGGCTACACCTTC
CASSPAGLKEDYGYTF
>.|TRBJ2-2|TRBV7-3|.
TGTGCCAGCAGCTTAAATGGCGGTGGAGACACCGGGGAGCTGTTTTTT
CASSLNGGGDTGELFF
>.|TRBJ1-5|TRBV11-3|.
TGTGCCAGCAGCTTAGTATCGGCCGGCAATCAGCCCCAGCATTTT
CASSLVSAGNQPQHF
>.|TRBJ2-3|TRBV5-1|.
TGCGCCAGCAGCTTGTTGGCGTCTGCGGATACGCAGTATTTT
CASSLLASADTQYF
>.|TRBJ1-2|TRBV27|.
TGTGCCAGCAGACCGCATGGAGAGGATGGCTACACCTTC
CASRPHGEDGYTF
>.|TRBJ2-1|TRBV7-3|TRBD2
TGTGCCAGCAGCTTATCCGGGGGGGCCAATGAGCAGTTCTTC
CASSLSGGANEQFF
>.|TRBJ2-1|TRBV11-2|.
TGTGCCAGCAGCTCACAGGTATGGAGGGAGCAGTTCTTC
CASSSQVWREQFF
>.|TRBJ2-3|TRBV28|TRBD1
TGTGCCAGCAGCGGTACCGGGACAGGGGTGGAGAATACGCAGTATTTT
CASSGTGTGVENTQYF
>.|TRBJ1-2|TRBV5-5|TRBD1
TGTGCCAGCAGCTTGGCTCCGGGACAGGGGACCTTTGGCTACACCTTC
CASSLAPGQGTFGYTF
>.|TRBJ2-2|TRBV6-4|.
TGTGCCAGCAGTGACTCCGCAGGTCCGAACACCGGGGAGCTGTTTTTT
CASSDSAGPNTGELFF
>.|TRBJ1-1|TRBV5-1|.
TGCGCCAGCAGCTTGGAAGGATTGAACACTGAAGCTTTCTTT
CASSLEGLNTEAFF
>.|TRBJ1-1|TRBV6-5|.
TGTGCCAGCAGTTCCCGCAAAGCCGGGGAGGCGGTCTTT
CASSSRKAGEAVF
>.|TRBJ2-5|TRBV3-1/TRBV3-2|.
TGTGCCAGCAGCGTACAGGAGACCCAGTACTTC
CASSVQETQYF
>.|TRBJ1-6|TRBV6-2/TRBV6-3|.
TGTGCCAGCAGTCCCCGCCAGGGACGGTATAATTCACCCCTCCACTTT
CASSPRQGRYNSPLHF
>once|TRBJ1-2|TRBV12-3/TRBV12-4|.
TGTGCCAGCAGTTTCGAGGGGTTTGGCTACACCTTC
CASSFEGFGYTF
>.|TRBJ1-2|TRBV9|.
TGTGCCAGCAGCGATGAGACAGCCTACTATGGCTACACCTTC
CASSDETAYYGYTF
>.|TRBJ1-5|TRBV7-2|.
TGTGCCAGCAGCTTTAGTGGACGGGACAATCAGCCCCAGCATTTT
CASSFSGRDNQPQHF
>.|TRBJ2-6|TRBV11-3|.
TGTGCCAGCACCATGGGGGGAACCGGGGCCAACGTCCTGACTTTC
CASTMGGTGANVLTF